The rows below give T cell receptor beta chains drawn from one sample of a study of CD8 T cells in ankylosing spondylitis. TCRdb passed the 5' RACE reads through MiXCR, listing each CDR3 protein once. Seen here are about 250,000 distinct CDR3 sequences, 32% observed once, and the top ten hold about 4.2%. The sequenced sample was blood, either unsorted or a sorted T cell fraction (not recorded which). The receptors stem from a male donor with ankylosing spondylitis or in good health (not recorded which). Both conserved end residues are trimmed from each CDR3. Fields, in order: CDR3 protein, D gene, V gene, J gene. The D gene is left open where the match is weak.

CDR3aa: SAKLVLRALDEQF
d_gene: .
v_gene: TRBV20-1
j_gene: TRBJ2-1

CDR3aa: ASSLEPGQGLEQF
d_gene: TRBD1
v_gene: TRBV5-1
j_gene: TRBJ2-1

CDR3aa: ASSYSFRGAYNEQF
d_gene: .
v_gene: TRBV6-5
j_gene: TRBJ2-1

CDR3aa: ASSERGGTWTQY
d_gene: .
v_gene: TRBV25-1
j_gene: TRBJ2-5

CDR3aa: ASSKAPKAQPQH
d_gene: .
v_gene: TRBV21-1
j_gene: TRBJ1-5

CDR3aa: SARRPGEETQY
d_gene: .
v_gene: TRBV20-1
j_gene: TRBJ2-5

CDR3aa: ASSDVPGRPYEQY
d_gene: .
v_gene: TRBV6-1
j_gene: TRBJ2-7

CDR3aa: ASSPPRAGEKYNEQF
d_gene: .
v_gene: TRBV7-3
j_gene: TRBJ2-1

CDR3aa: ASSEGAGRVGDTQY
d_gene: TRBD2
v_gene: TRBV9
j_gene: TRBJ2-3

CDR3aa: ASSLKPLSRGSTDTQY
d_gene: TRBD2
v_gene: TRBV5-6
j_gene: TRBJ2-3

CDR3aa: ASSQGQGNVETQY
d_gene: TRBD1
v_gene: TRBV5-1
j_gene: TRBJ2-5

CDR3aa: ASSLSADEQY
d_gene: .
v_gene: TRBV27
j_gene: TRBJ2-7

CDR3aa: ASSDPGASGYT
d_gene: .
v_gene: TRBV2
j_gene: TRBJ1-2

CDR3aa: ASSTDQGNYGYT
d_gene: .
v_gene: TRBV7-9
j_gene: TRBJ1-2

CDR3aa: ASPVGLTYEQY
d_gene: .
v_gene: TRBV6-1
j_gene: TRBJ2-7

CDR3aa: ATSSGGASTDTQY
d_gene: .
v_gene: TRBV15
j_gene: TRBJ2-3

CDR3aa: SVETYQETQY
d_gene: .
v_gene: TRBV29-1
j_gene: TRBJ2-5

CDR3aa: ASGLGGPTETQY
d_gene: .
v_gene: TRBV10-3
j_gene: TRBJ2-5

CDR3aa: AIGRGGNTEAF
d_gene: TRBD1
v_gene: TRBV10-3
j_gene: TRBJ1-1

CDR3aa: ASSPDRGRADTQY
d_gene: TRBD1
v_gene: TRBV6-1
j_gene: TRBJ2-3

CDR3aa: ASSLGLAREQWV
d_gene: .
v_gene: TRBV7-2
j_gene: TRBJ2-1

CDR3aa: ASSETAGANEQF
d_gene: .
v_gene: TRBV9
j_gene: TRBJ2-1

CDR3aa: SALAGFRGNEQF
d_gene: .
v_gene: TRBV20-1
j_gene: TRBJ2-1

CDR3aa: ASSSLTSGGISYEQY
d_gene: TRBD2
v_gene: TRBV5-1
j_gene: TRBJ2-7

CDR3aa: ASRDRFQETQY
d_gene: .
v_gene: TRBV6-6
j_gene: TRBJ2-5

CDR3aa: SASHLWDRTDTQY
d_gene: .
v_gene: TRBV20-1
j_gene: TRBJ2-3